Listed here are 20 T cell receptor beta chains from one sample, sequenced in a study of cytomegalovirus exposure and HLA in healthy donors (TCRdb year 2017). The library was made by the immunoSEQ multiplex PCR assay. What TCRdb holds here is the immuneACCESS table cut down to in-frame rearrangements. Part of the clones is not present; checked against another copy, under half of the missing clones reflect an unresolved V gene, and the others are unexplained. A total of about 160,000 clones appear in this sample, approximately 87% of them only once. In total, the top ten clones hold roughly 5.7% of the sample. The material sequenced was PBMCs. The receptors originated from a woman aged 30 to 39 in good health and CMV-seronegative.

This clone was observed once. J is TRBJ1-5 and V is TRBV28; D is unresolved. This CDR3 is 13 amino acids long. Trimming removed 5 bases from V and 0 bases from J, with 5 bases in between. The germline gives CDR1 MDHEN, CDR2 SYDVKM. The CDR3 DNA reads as TGTGCCAGCAGTCAAATTAGCAATCAGCCCCAGCATTTT. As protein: CASSQISNQPQHF.

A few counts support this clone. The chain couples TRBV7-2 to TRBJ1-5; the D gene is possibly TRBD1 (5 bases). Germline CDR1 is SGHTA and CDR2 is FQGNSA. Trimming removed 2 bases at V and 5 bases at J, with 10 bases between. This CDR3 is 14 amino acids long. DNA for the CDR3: TGTGCCAGCAGCTTACGGGGCGGTGATCAGCCCCAGCATTTT. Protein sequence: CASSLRGGDQPQHF. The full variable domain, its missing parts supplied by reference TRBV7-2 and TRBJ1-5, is GAGVSQSPSNKVTEKGKDVELRCDPISGHTALYWYRQSLGQGLEFLIYFQGNSAPDKSGLPSDRFSAERTGGSVSTLTIQRTQQEDSAVYLCASSLRGGDQPQHFGDGTRLSIL.

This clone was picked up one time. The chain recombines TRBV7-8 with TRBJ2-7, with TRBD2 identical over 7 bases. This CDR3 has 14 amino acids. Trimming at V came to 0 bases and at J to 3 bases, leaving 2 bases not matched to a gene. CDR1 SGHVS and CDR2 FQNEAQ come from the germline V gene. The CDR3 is CASSLAGGSYEQYF. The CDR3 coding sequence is TGTGCCAGCAGCTTAGCGGGAGGGAGCTACGAGCAGTACTTC.

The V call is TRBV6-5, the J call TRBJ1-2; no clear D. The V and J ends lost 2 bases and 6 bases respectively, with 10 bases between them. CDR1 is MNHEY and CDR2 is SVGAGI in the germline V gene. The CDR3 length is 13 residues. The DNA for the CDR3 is TGTGCCAGCAGTTACGAAGGGATCCATGGCTACACCTTC. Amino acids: CASSYEGIHGYTF.

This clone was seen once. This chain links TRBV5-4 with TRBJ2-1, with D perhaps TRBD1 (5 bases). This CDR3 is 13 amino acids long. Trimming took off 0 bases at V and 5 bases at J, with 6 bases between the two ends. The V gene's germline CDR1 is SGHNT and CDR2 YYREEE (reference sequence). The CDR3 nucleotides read TGTGCCAGCAGCTTGGCCAGGGACAATGAGCAGTTCTTC. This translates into CASSLARDNEQFF.

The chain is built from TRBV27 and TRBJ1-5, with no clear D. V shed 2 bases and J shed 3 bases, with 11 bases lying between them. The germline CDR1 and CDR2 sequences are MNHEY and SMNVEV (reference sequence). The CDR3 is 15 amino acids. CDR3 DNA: TGTGCCAGCAGTTTAAGAAGGCGCCCCAATCAGCCCCAGCATTTT. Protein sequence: CASSLRRRPNQPQHF.

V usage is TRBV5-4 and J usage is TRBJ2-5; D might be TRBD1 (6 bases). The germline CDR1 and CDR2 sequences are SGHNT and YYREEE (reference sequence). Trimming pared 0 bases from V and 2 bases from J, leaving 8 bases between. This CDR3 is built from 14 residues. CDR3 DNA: TGTGCCAGCAGCTTGGTACAGGGACAAGAGACCCAGTACTTC. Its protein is CASSLVQGQETQYF.

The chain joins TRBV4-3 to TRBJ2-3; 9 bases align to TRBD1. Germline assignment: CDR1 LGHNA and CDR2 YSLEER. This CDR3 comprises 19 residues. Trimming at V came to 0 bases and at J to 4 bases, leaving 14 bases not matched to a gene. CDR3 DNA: TGCGCCAGCAGCCAAGATAGATCTGGCACAGGGGGCGGCTCAGATACGCAGTATTTT. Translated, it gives CASSQDRSGTGGGSDTQYF.

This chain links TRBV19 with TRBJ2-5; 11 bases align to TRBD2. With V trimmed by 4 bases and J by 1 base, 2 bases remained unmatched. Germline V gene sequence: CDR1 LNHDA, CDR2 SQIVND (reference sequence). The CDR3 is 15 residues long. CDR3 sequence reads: CASSTSGGFQETQYF. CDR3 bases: TGTGCCAGTAGTACTAGCGGGGGGTTCCAAGAGACCCAGTACTTC. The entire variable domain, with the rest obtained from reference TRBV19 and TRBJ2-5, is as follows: DGGITQSPKYLFRKEGQNVTLSCEQNLNHDAMYWYRQDPGQGLRLIYYSQIVNDFQKGDIAEGYSVSREKKESFPLTVTSAQKNPTAFYLCASSTSGGFQETQYFGPGTRLLVL.

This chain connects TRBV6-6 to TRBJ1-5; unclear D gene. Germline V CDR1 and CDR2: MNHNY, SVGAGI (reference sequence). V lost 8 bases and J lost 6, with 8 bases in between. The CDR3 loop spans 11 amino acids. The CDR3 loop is CASRTGQPQHF. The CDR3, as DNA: TGTGCCAGCCGCACGGGTCAGCCCCAGCATTTT.

The CDR3 is CATSRDPAGGNQPQHF. CDR3 in DNA: TGTGCCACCAGCAGAGATCCCGCAGGGGGAAATCAGCCCCAGCATTTT. The chain joins TRBV15 to TRBJ1-5; 7 nucleotides match TRBD1. The V gene's germline CDR1 is LNHNV and CDR2 YYDKDF (reference sequence). J gave up 4 bases and V 0 bases, and 6 bases lay outside the gene matches. This CDR3 is 16 amino acids long. The full variable domain, completed using reference TRBV15 and TRBJ1-5, is DAMVIQNPRYQVTQFGKPVTLSCSQTLNHNVMYWYQQKSSQAPKLLFHYYDKDFNNEADTPDNFQSRRPNTSFCFLDIRSPGLGDTAMYLCATSRDPAGGNQPQHFGDGTRLSIL.

CDR3 amino acids: CAWSGQGFSFF. The CDR3 bases are TGTGCCTGGAGTGGACAGGGGTTTTCTTTCTTC. The chain recombines TRBV30 with TRBJ2-1, with TRBD1 matching 8 bases. V lost 1 base and J lost 16; bases outside the gene matches: 6. The CDR3 consists of 11 residues. Germline V lookup: CDR1 GTSNPN, CDR2 SVGIG (reference sequence).

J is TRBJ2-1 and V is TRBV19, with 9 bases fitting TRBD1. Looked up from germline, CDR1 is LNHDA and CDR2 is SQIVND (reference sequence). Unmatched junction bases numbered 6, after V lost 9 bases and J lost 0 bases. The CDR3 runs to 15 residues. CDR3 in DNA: TGTGCCAGCATCCCGGACAGGGGCTCCTACAATGAGCAGTTCTTC. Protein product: CASIPDRGSYNEQFF.

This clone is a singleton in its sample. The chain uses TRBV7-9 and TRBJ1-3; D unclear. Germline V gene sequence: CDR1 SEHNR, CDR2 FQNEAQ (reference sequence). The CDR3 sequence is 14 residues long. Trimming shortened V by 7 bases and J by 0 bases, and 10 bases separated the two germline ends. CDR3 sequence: CASTPTSSGNTIYF. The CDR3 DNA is TGTGCCAGCACCCCGACAAGCTCTGGAAACACCATATATTTT. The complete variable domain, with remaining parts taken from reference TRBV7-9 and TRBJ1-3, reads DTGVSQNPRHKITKRGQNVTFRCDPISEHNRLYWYRQTLGQGPEFLTYFQNEAQLEKSRLLSDRFSAERPKGSFSTLEIQRTEQGDSAMYLCASTPTSSGNTIYFGEGSWLTVV.

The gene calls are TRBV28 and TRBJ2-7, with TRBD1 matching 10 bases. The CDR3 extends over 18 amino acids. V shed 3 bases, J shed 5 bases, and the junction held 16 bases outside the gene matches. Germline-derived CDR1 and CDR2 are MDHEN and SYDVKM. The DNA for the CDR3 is TGTGCCAGCAGTTTGAACCCCTGGGACGGACAGGGGGTCCACGAGCAGTACTTC. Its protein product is CASSLNPWDGQGVHEQYF.

The CDR3 DNA is TGCGCCAGCAGCCCCCGCAGGGGCTACGAGCAGTACTTC. Its protein is CASSPRRGYEQYF. The rearrangement links TRBV4-3 to TRBJ2-7; D is possibly TRBD1 (6 bases). Between the trimmed V and J ends, which lost 4 bases and 3 bases, there was a span of 10 bases. Germline lookup yields CDR1 LGHNA and CDR2 YSLEER. The CDR3 is 13 residues long.

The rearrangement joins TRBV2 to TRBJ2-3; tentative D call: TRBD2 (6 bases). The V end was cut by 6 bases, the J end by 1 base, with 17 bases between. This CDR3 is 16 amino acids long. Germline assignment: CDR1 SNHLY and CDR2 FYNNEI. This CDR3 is CASSQINPGGTDTQYF. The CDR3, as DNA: TGTGCCAGCAGCCAAATCAACCCGGGGGGCACAGATACGCAGTATTTT.

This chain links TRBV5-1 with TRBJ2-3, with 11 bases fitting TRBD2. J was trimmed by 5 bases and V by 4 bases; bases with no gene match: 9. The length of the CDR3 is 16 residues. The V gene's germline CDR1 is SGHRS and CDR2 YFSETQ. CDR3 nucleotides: TGCGCCAGCAGCCACAGGACTAGCGGGCAGGTAGATACGCAGTATTTT. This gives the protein CASSHRTSGQVDTQYF.

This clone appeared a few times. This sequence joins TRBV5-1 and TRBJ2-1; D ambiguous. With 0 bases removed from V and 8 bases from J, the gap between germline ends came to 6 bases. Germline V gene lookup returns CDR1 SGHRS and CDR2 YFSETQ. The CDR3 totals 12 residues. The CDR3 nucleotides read TGCGCCAGCAGCTTGGAGGCCTATGAGCAGTTCTTC. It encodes CASSLEAYEQFF.

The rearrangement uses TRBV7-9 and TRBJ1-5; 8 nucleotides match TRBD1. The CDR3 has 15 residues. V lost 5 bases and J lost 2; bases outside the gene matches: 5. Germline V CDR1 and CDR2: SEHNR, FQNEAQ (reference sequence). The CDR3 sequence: CASSGQGSGNQPQHF. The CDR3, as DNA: TGTGCCAGCAGCGGACAGGGATCTGGCAATCAGCCCCAGCATTTT.